This T cell receptor beta chain emerged from a study of shared clonotypes between healthy human individuals. This table comes from immunoSEQ multiplex PCR, and its TCRdb copy is limited to in-frame clones, with some not included. The data contain about 2.4 million clones, around nine tenths of them singletons. Trimming stripped 1 base from V and 3 bases from J, with 10 bases between. The CDR3 runs to 15 residues. Looked up from germline, CDR1 is GTSNPN and CDR2 is SVGIG (reference sequence). The TCR sequence derives from a young man in good health. The gene calls are TRBV30 and TRBJ1-6, with D maybe TRBD1 (5 bases). Material: naive CD4+ T cells sorted from blood. Subset here: CD45RA+ positively selected. CDR3 in DNA: TGTGCCTGGAGTGCCGGGACGGTCTATAATTCACCCCTCCACTTT. Translation gives CAWSAGTVYNSPLHF. The complete variable domain, with remaining parts taken from reference TRBV30 and TRBJ1-6, reads SQTIHQWPATLVQPVGSPLSLECTVEGTSNPNLYWYRQAAGRGLQLLFYSVGIGQISSEVPQNLSASRPQDRQFILSSKKLLLSDSGFYLCAWSAGTVYNSPLHFGNGTRLTVT.